Below are 4 T cell receptor beta chains sequenced from a single sample in a study of response to subunit inactivated influenza vaccine. TCRdb passed the RT-PCR reads through MiXCR, listing each CDR3 protein once. The sample consists of 550,000 to 800,000 distinct CDR3 sequences, approximately 15% of them appearing once. Material: PBMCs from blood, obtained roughly 15 days before vaccination. The source of these receptors is a man in his fifties who received an inactivated influenza vaccine.

This chain joins TRBV6-1 and TRBJ2-7; 11 bases match TRBD2. V lost 6 bases to trimming and J lost 1 base; unmatched junction nucleotides: 5. CDR1 is MNHNS, CDR2 SASEGT, per germline. This CDR3 contains 15 residues. CDR3 loop: CASSASSGRSYEQYF. CDR3 DNA: TGTGCCAGCAGCGCTTCTAGCGGGAGGTCCTACGAGCAGTACTTC.

This clonotype was observed a handful of times. The chain uses TRBV13 and TRBJ2-7; a weak D match, TRBD2 (5 bases). This CDR3 spans 17 amino acids. V lost 5 bases and J 1 base, leaving 21 bases between the germline ends. Germline loops: CDR1 PRHDT, CDR2 FYEKMQ (reference sequence). Here the CDR3 DNA reads TGTGCCAGCAGCATACTCGGGAACAGCATTACGTCCTACGAGCAGTACTTC. It codes for CASSILGNSITSYEQYF.

In its sample, this clonotype was seen a few times. The chain carries TRBV6-1 and TRBJ2-7; 7 bases are a match to TRBD1. With 5 bases clipped from V and 0 bases from J, the junction kept 7 bases outside the gene matches. The CDR3 is 15 residues long. Germline values: CDR1 MNHNS, CDR2 SASEGT. This chain's CDR3 is CASSSTGALSYEQYF. CDR3 sequence (DNA): TGTGCCAGCAGTAGCACAGGGGCCCTCTCCTACGAGCAGTACTTC.

This clonotype was detected only a few times. The rearrangement links TRBV30 to TRBJ1-5; D gene unclear. Looked up from germline, CDR1 is GTSNPN and CDR2 is SVGIG (reference sequence). V lost 2 bases, J lost 4 bases, and 9 bases lay in between. There are 13 residues in the CDR3. CDR3 DNA: TGTGCCTGGAGTAGGGCTGAGAATCAGCCCCAGCATTTT. This encodes CAWSRAENQPQHF.